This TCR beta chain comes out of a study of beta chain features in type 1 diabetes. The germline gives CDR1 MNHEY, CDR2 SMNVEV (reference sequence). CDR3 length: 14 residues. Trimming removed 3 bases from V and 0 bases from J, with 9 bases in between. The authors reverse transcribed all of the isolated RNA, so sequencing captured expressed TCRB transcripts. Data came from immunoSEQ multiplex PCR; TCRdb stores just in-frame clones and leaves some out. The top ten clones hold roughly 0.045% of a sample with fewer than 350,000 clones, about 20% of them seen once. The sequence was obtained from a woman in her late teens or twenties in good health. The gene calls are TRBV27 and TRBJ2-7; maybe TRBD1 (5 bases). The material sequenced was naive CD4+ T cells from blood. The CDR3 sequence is CASSFGASSYEQYF. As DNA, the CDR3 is TGTGCCAGCAGTTTTGGGGCCTCCTCCTACGAGCAGTACTTC.